The rows below give T cell receptor beta chains drawn from one sample of a study of T cell responses to AZD1222 COVID-19 vaccine. Libraries were prepared by immunoSEQ multiplex PCR; TCRdb keeps only in-frame clonotypes and omits some of them. The table shows some 190,000 clones, with 91% occurring only once. This material consisted of peripheral blood, taken 28 days after the second AZD1222 dose. Every receptor here comes from an adult who received the AZD1222 COVID-19 vaccine. CDR3s include the opening cysteine and the closing phenylalanine or tryptophan. Fields, in order: J gene, D gene, clone size, V gene, CDR3 DNA, CDR3 protein. The D gene is left open where the match is weak. The size of a clone is reported for some rows only, either as once, few or many, or as a class for expanded clones.

TRBJ1-2 | NA | NA | TRBV7-9 | TGTGCCAGCACCCCTAGAGGAGTGAGGGGGGTAGAAGGCTACACCTTC | CASTPRGVRGVEGYTF
TRBJ2-7 | TRBD2 | NA | TRBV29-1 | TGCAGCGCTGGACTAGCGGGAGTCTACGAGCAGTACTTC | CSAGLAGVYEQYF
TRBJ1-1 | NA | NA | TRBV5-1 | TGCGCCAGCAGCTTCAGCTCAGTGAACACTGAAGCTTTCTTT | CASSFSSVNTEAFF
TRBJ1-1 | NA | NA | TRBV5-1 | TGCGCCAGCAGCTTGGAACGACGGCTTGAAGCTTTCTTT | CASSLERRLEAFF
TRBJ2-4 | NA | NA | TRBV4-2 | TGTGCCAGCAGCCAGGGAACTGCGGGCAAAAACATTCAGTACTTC | CASSQGTAGKNIQYF
TRBJ2-3 | NA | NA | TRBV6-1 | TGTGCCAGCAGTGAAAAGCGTGCAGATACGCAGTATTTT | CASSEKRADTQYF
TRBJ2-7 | NA | NA | TRBV6-5 | TGTGCCACCTCGGGACTGCTTCTCGAGCAGTACTTC | CATSGLLLEQYF
TRBJ2-1 | TRBD2 | NA | TRBV5-1 | TGCGCCAGCAGCTTGGGAGCGGGAGGGGCCAATGAGCAGTTCTTC | CASSLGAGGANEQFF
TRBJ2-5 | TRBD2 | NA | TRBV10-1 | TGCGCCAGCAGTGAGTCCGGGAGGGAGGGGACCCAGTACTTC | CASSESGREGTQYF
TRBJ1-1 | NA | NA | TRBV7-2 | TGTGCCAGCAGCTTAAGGGCAGGGTATAAAACTGAAGCTTTCTTT | CASSLRAGYKTEAFF
TRBJ1-5 | NA | NA | TRBV28 | TGTGCCAGCAGTTTTGACGGCTATAGCAATCAGCCCCAGCATTTT | CASSFDGYSNQPQHF
TRBJ1-5 | TRBD1 | once | TRBV2 | TGTGCCAGCAGTGAGGACAGGGCGGGCAATCAGCCCCAGCATTTT | CASSEDRAGNQPQHF
TRBJ2-4 | TRBD2 | NA | TRBV28 | TGTGCCAGCAGCCCCGGGGGGGAGGAAAACATTCAGTACTTC | CASSPGGEENIQYF
TRBJ1-2 | NA | NA | TRBV5-1 | TGCGCCAGCAGCTTGACGGCAGGAGACTATGGCTACACCTTC | CASSLTAGDYGYTF
TRBJ1-1 | TRBD1 | NA | TRBV9 | TGTGCCAGCAGCGCCGACAGGGGCGCACCTAACACTGAAGCTTTCTTT | CASSADRGAPNTEAFF
TRBJ1-5 | NA | NA | TRBV12-3/TRBV12-4 | TGTGCCAGCAGTTACGAGGGTAATCAGCCCCAGCATTTT | CASSYEGNQPQHF
TRBJ1-5 | NA | NA | TRBV7-9 | TGTGCCAGCAGCTTAGAGGGCCAGCCCCAGCATTTT | CASSLEGQPQHF
TRBJ1-1 | NA | NA | TRBV7-3 | TGTGCCAGCAGTTCTACCCAGGGTTCTAGTCAAGAAGCTTTCTTT | CASSSTQGSSQEAFF
TRBJ1-2 | NA | NA | TRBV19 | TGTGCCAGTAGTATCCCGGACGACTATGGCTACACCTTC | CASSIPDDYGYTF
TRBJ1-4 | NA | NA | TRBV7-9 | TGTGCCAGCAGCTTAGCAGGGGCTAATGAAAAACTGTTTTTT | CASSLAGANEKLFF
TRBJ1-1 | NA | few | TRBV19 | TGTGCCAGTAGTCCCCACCAGGGAGAGAACACTGAAGCTTTCTTT | CASSPHQGENTEAFF
TRBJ2-3 | NA | NA | TRBV4-1 | TGCGCCAGCAGCCAAGATGGCACTTCAAGACCCACAGATACGCAGTATTTT | CASSQDGTSRPTDTQYF
TRBJ2-7 | TRBD1 | NA | TRBV24-1 | TGTGCCACCAGTGATCAAAGACAGGGAACCACCCGTCTCTACGAGCAGTACTTC | CATSDQRQGTTRLYEQYF
TRBJ2-7 | NA | NA | TRBV11-3 | TGTGCCAGCAGCTTAGATTCGGGGCGGGGCGAGCAGTACTTC | CASSLDSGRGEQYF
TRBJ2-3 | NA | NA | TRBV19 | TGTGCCAGTAGCCGGGGGACGGCGCTGTCCACAGATACGCAGTATTTT | CASSRGTALSTDTQYF
TRBJ2-1 | NA | NA | TRBV2 | TGTGCCAGCAGCAAACAGAGAGAGAATGAGCAGTTCTTC | CASSKQRENEQFF
TRBJ1-1 | NA | NA | TRBV7-3 | TGTGCCAGCAGCTTGACCGGGGGAGCTGAAGCTTTCTTT | CASSLTGGAEAFF
TRBJ1-4 | NA | once | TRBV11-2 | TGTGCCAGCAGCCTCAGCCCTGTGGCTAATGAAAAACTGTTTTTT | CASSLSPVANEKLFF
TRBJ1-2 | NA | NA | TRBV27 | TGTGCCAGCAGCTCGCTAGACAGGTCCGGCTACACCTTC | CASSSLDRSGYTF
TRBJ2-6 | NA | once | TRBV19 | TGTGCCAGTGGAAGTGGTGCGGTCTCTGGGGCCAACGTCCTGACTTTC | CASGSGAVSGANVLTF
TRBJ2-6 | NA | NA | TRBV11-3 | TGTGCCAGCAGCTCCTCAGGGGTGTCTGGGGCCAACGTCCTGACTTTC | CASSSSGVSGANVLTF
TRBJ1-1 | NA | NA | TRBV10-1 | TGCGCCAGCAGTCCCGGCAGGGTAACTGAAGCTTTCTTT | CASSPGRVTEAFF
TRBJ2-1 | TRBD2 | NA | TRBV7-9 | TGTGCCAGCAGCTTAGCGTTACTAGCGGGCGACAATGAGCAGTTCTTC | CASSLALLAGDNEQFF
TRBJ2-1 | TRBD2 | NA | TRBV6-1 | TGTGCCAGCAGTGAGGCTTTTGCGGGGAGGGCCAATGAGCAGTTCTTC | CASSEAFAGRANEQFF
TRBJ1-1 | TRBD1 | NA | TRBV29-1 | TGCAGCGTTGCCTACAGGGGGCGGTCCCGCACTGAAGCTTTCTTT | CSVAYRGRSRTEAFF
TRBJ1-3 | NA | NA | TRBV11-2 | TGTGCCAGCAGCTCAGGGGCTGGAAACACCATATATTTT | CASSSGAGNTIYF
TRBJ1-5 | NA | NA | TRBV27 | TGTGCCAGCTGCCCGACAGGTCCCGAAGGGGATCAGCCCCAGCATTTT | CASCPTGPEGDQPQHF
TRBJ2-1 | NA | NA | TRBV5-1 | TGCGCCAGCAGCTTGCGGGGGGACACACTCGGCTACAATGAGCAGTTCTTC | CASSLRGDTLGYNEQFF
TRBJ2-3 | NA | NA | TRBV5-4 | TGTGCCAGCAGCTTGGCCGGTATTCTAGATCCCACAGATACGCAGTATTTT | CASSLAGILDPTDTQYF
TRBJ2-5 | NA | once | TRBV11-2 | TGTGCCAGCAGCGCCCTGGGGGGTATGTTAGAGACCCAGTACTTC | CASSALGGMLETQYF
TRBJ2-2 | TRBD2 | NA | TRBV6-5 | TGTGCCAGCAGTTATGGGGGGGGTAACACCGGGGAGCTGTTTTTT | CASSYGGGNTGELFF
TRBJ2-3 | NA | NA | TRBV7-3 | TGTGCCAGCAGCTCAATGCCCGGGATTGCAGATACGCAGTATTTT | CASSSMPGIADTQYF
TRBJ2-7 | NA | NA | TRBV6-5 | TGTGCCAGCAACCCCGGACGGTCCTACGAGCAGTACTTC | CASNPGRSYEQYF
TRBJ2-3 | TRBD2 | once | TRBV6-5 | TGTGCCACCAAGCGGGGGGGCACAGATACGCAGTATTTT | CATKRGGTDTQYF
TRBJ1-5 | NA | NA | TRBV30 | TGTGCCTGGGGTGGGGGTCGGAGCAATCAGCCCCAGCATTTT | CAWGGGRSNQPQHF
TRBJ2-5 | NA | NA | TRBV5-1 | TGCGCCAGCAGCTTGGTGGACCAAGAGACCCAGTACTTC | CASSLVDQETQYF
TRBJ2-5 | NA | NA | TRBV5-1 | TGCGCCAGCAGCTTAGAGGGGGTAGGGGAGACCCAGTACTTC | CASSLEGVGETQYF
TRBJ1-2 | TRBD1 | NA | TRBV7-2 | TGTGCCAGCAGCGCAGGCGGGACAGGGGGACGCTTGGGAGGCTACACCTTC | CASSAGGTGGRLGGYTF
TRBJ2-3 | NA | NA | TRBV12-3/TRBV12-4 | TGTGCCAGCAGTTTGCCTCCTGGGGATACGCAGTATTTT | CASSLPPGDTQYF
TRBJ2-7 | TRBD1 | NA | TRBV19 | TGTGCCAGTAGTTACAGGGGCAATACGGGAACCTACGAGCAGTACTTC | CASSYRGNTGTYEQYF
TRBJ1-6 | TRBD1 | once | TRBV10-3 | TGTGCCATCAGCGCAGGGGGCGCTAGCTATAATTCACCCCTCCACTTT | CAISAGGASYNSPLHF